This paragraph reports one TCR beta chain. In the original workflow: For nucleated cells, counts were estimated from reference gene primer amplification. Generated by immunoSEQ multiplex PCR, the TCRdb table keeps only in-frame clones and is missing some. V, J and clone size reflect that table, while D and trimming were determined from the DNA. The sample lists 110,000 or so clones; about 80% were seen once. The entry originates in a study of blood T cell repertoires in COVID-19. As for the study in general: Whether acute or convalescent, the COVID-19 samples came from the United States, Italy and Spain.

The germline CDR1 and CDR2 sequences are SQVTM and ANQGSEA. This CDR3 is built from 9 residues. The chain carries TRBV29-1 and TRBJ2-5; no reliable D call. The sample taken for sequencing was peripheral blood. This TCR was sampled from a man in his 70s with acute or convalescent COVID-19. CDR3 region: CTLAETQYF. The CDR3 DNA is TGCACCCTCGCGGAGACCCAGTACTTC. The complete variable domain, with remaining parts taken from reference TRBV29-1 and TRBJ2-5, reads SAVISQKPSRDICQRGTSLTIQCQVDSQVTMMFWYRQQPGQSLTLIATANQGSEATYESGFVIDKFPISRPNLTFSTLTVSNMSPEDSSIYLCTLAETQYFGPGTRLLVL.